Listed below are T cell receptor beta chains from one sample, sequenced in a study of T cell repertoires in cytomegalovirus infection. TCRdb called the reads again in MiXCR, with one record for every CDR3 protein. The data contain about 230,000 distinct CDR3 sequences, roughly 22% of them singletons. The sequencing input was CD8+ T cells from PBMCs. These receptor sequences come from a human donor in good health (CMV status not recorded). Some clones in this sample may be carry-over from other donors' samples. CDR3s include the opening cysteine and the closing phenylalanine or tryptophan. The D gene is left open where the match is weak. A row's size may be missing; if present it is once, few, many or a size class.

v_gene: TRBV7-9; abundance: many; j_gene: TRBJ1-1; d_gene: .; CDR3aa: CASSFRGVEDTEAFF; CDR3nt: TGTGCCAGCAGCTTTAGGGGCGTTGAGGACACTGAAGCTTTCTTT
v_gene: TRBV19; abundance: .; j_gene: TRBJ1-1; d_gene: TRBD1; CDR3aa: CASTGRGLLGLEAFF; CDR3nt: TGTGCCAGTACGGGCAGGGGGCTGTTGGGTCTTGAAGCTTTCTTT
v_gene: TRBV30; abundance: .; j_gene: TRBJ2-1; d_gene: .; CDR3aa: CAWGDFSYEQFF; CDR3nt: TGTGCCTGGGGGGACTTCAGCTACGAGCAGTTCTTC
v_gene: TRBV4-1; abundance: few; j_gene: TRBJ2-7; d_gene: .; CDR3aa: CASSQDVVSYEQYF; CDR3nt: TGCGCCAGCAGCCAAGATGTCGTCTCCTACGAGCAGTACTTC
v_gene: TRBV6-1; abundance: few; j_gene: TRBJ2-3; d_gene: .; CDR3aa: CASSDGFFETDTQYF; CDR3nt: TGTGCCAGCAGTGACGGGTTCTTTGAGACAGATACGCAGTATTTT
v_gene: TRBV28; abundance: .; j_gene: TRBJ2-2; d_gene: TRBD2; CDR3aa: CASSLTLAGAGELFF; CDR3nt: TGTGCCAGCAGTCTTACACTAGCGGGGGCCGGGGAGCTTTTTTTT
v_gene: TRBV7-2; abundance: many; j_gene: TRBJ1-1; d_gene: .; CDR3aa: CASSYGGGGAEAFF; CDR3nt: TGTGCCAGCAGCTACGGGGGAGGGGGTGCTGAAGCTTTCTTT
v_gene: TRBV7-8; abundance: few; j_gene: TRBJ1-3; d_gene: .; CDR3aa: CASSLAGVEAGNTIYF; CDR3nt: TGTGCCAGCAGCTTAGCGGGGGTAGAGGCTGGAAACACCATATATTTT
v_gene: TRBV14; abundance: .; j_gene: TRBJ2-1; d_gene: TRBD2; CDR3aa: CASSQGASGYNEQFF; CDR3nt: TGTGCCAGCAGCCAAGGTGCTAGCGGCTACAATGAGCAGTTCTTC
v_gene: TRBV12-3/TRBV12-4; abundance: .; j_gene: TRBJ1-2; d_gene: TRBD1; CDR3aa: CASSLAGTGDYGYTF; CDR3nt: TGTGCCAGCAGCCTAGCCGGGACAGGGGACTATGGCTACACCTTC
v_gene: TRBV20-1; abundance: .; j_gene: TRBJ2-3; d_gene: TRBD2; CDR3aa: CSARDLTGTSGITDTQYF; CDR3nt: TGCAGTGCTAGAGACCTTACAGGGACTAGCGGCATCACAGATACGCAGTATTTT
v_gene: TRBV19; abundance: .; j_gene: TRBJ1-4; d_gene: .; CDR3aa: CASSILGDEKLFF; CDR3nt: TGTGCCAGTAGTATCCTCGGTGATGAAAAACTGTTTTTT
v_gene: TRBV2; abundance: many; j_gene: TRBJ1-4; d_gene: TRBD1; CDR3aa: CASSHPRDRTTTNEKLFF; CDR3nt: TGTGCCAGCAGCCACCCCCGGGACAGGACTACAACTAATGAAAAACTGTTTTTT
v_gene: TRBV5-5; abundance: few; j_gene: TRBJ1-2; d_gene: .; CDR3aa: CASSFRVDYGYTF; CDR3nt: TGTGCCAGCAGCTTCAGGGTCGACTATGGCTACACCTTC
v_gene: TRBV7-9; abundance: .; j_gene: TRBJ2-7; d_gene: .; CDR3aa: CASSPPSPSYEQYF; CDR3nt: TGTGCCAGCAGCCCACCGTCTCCCTCCTACGAGCAGTACTTC
v_gene: TRBV12-3/TRBV12-4; abundance: .; j_gene: TRBJ2-1; d_gene: .; CDR3aa: CASSPNWRGNEQFF; CDR3nt: TGTGCCAGCAGTCCCAATTGGAGGGGAAATGAGCAGTTCTTC
v_gene: TRBV11-1; abundance: many; j_gene: TRBJ2-2; d_gene: .; CDR3aa: CASSLLDTGELFF; CDR3nt: TGTGCCAGCAGCTTATTGGACACCGGGGAGCTGTTTTTT
v_gene: TRBV7-2; abundance: many; j_gene: TRBJ2-2; d_gene: .; CDR3aa: CASSSRAGELFF; CDR3nt: TGTGCCAGCAGCTCCAGGGCCGGGGAGCTGTTTTTT
v_gene: TRBV7-3; abundance: few; j_gene: TRBJ2-1; d_gene: TRBD1; CDR3aa: CASSEGTGAGFHEQFF; CDR3nt: TGTGCCAGCAGCGAAGGGACAGGGGCAGGTTTCCATGAGCAGTTCTTC
v_gene: TRBV24-1; abundance: .; j_gene: TRBJ2-1; d_gene: .; CDR3aa: CATSVRGAGYNEQFF; CDR3nt: TGTGCCACCAGTGTCCGTGGGGCGGGTTACAATGAGCAGTTCTTC
v_gene: TRBV11-2; abundance: few; j_gene: TRBJ1-6; d_gene: .; CDR3aa: CASSRAGNNSPLHF; CDR3nt: TGTGCCAGCAGCCGGGCAGGGAATAATTCACCCCTCCACTTT
v_gene: TRBV6-2/TRBV6-3; abundance: .; j_gene: TRBJ2-1; d_gene: .; CDR3aa: CASSSVTFRDYNEQFF; CDR3nt: TGTGCCAGCAGTTCCGTCACCTTTAGGGATTACAATGAGCAGTTCTTC
v_gene: TRBV5-4; abundance: .; j_gene: TRBJ2-3; d_gene: TRBD2; CDR3aa: CASSRVELAADTQYF; CDR3nt: TGTGCCAGCAGCCGGGTAGAGCTAGCGGCAGATACGCAGTATTTT
v_gene: TRBV20-1; abundance: .; j_gene: TRBJ1-5; d_gene: .; CDR3aa: CSARGEGSHSNQPQHF; CDR3nt: TGCAGTGCTAGAGGGGAGGGGAGTCATAGCAATCAGCCCCAGCATTTT
v_gene: TRBV7-8; abundance: few; j_gene: TRBJ2-1; d_gene: TRBD2; CDR3aa: CASSLELRGGVYEQFF; CDR3nt: TGTGCCAGCAGCTTAGAGTTGCGGGGGGGCGTCTATGAGCAGTTCTTC
v_gene: TRBV2; abundance: few; j_gene: TRBJ2-5; d_gene: .; CDR3aa: CASSEEQDLWSQETQYF; CDR3nt: TGTGCCAGCAGTGAAGAACAAGATCTCTGGTCACAAGAGACCCAGTACTTC
v_gene: TRBV7-6; abundance: few; j_gene: TRBJ2-1; d_gene: TRBD2; CDR3aa: CASSFPAGGSYNEQFF; CDR3nt: TGTGCCAGCAGCTTTCCAGCGGGGGGGTCCTACAATGAGCAGTTCTTC
v_gene: TRBV2; abundance: .; j_gene: TRBJ1-6; d_gene: TRBD1; CDR3aa: CASSEGQGVSPLHF; CDR3nt: TGTGCCAGCAGTGAAGGACAGGGGGTCTCACCCCTCCACTTT
v_gene: TRBV7-6; abundance: few; j_gene: TRBJ1-1; d_gene: .; CDR3aa: CASSLAAGTEAFF; CDR3nt: TGTGCCAGCAGCTTAGCGGCTGGAACTGAAGCTTTCTTT
v_gene: TRBV6-1; abundance: .; j_gene: TRBJ2-1; d_gene: .; CDR3aa: CASSENVGSSYNEQFF; CDR3nt: TGTGCCAGCAGTGAAAATGTTGGCAGCTCCTACAATGAGCAGTTCTTC
v_gene: TRBV7-2; abundance: many; j_gene: TRBJ1-5; d_gene: .; CDR3aa: CASSLYAAPENQPQHF; CDR3nt: TGTGCCAGCAGCTTATACGCGGCCCCGGAGAATCAGCCCCAGCATTTT
v_gene: TRBV7-9; abundance: many; j_gene: TRBJ2-7; d_gene: .; CDR3aa: CASSLPGKAYEQYF; CDR3nt: TGTGCCAGCAGCTTACCAGGGAAGGCCTACGAGCAGTACTTC
v_gene: TRBV12-3/TRBV12-4; abundance: few; j_gene: TRBJ2-5; d_gene: .; CDR3aa: CASSWGGRETQYF; CDR3nt: TGTGCCAGCAGTTGGGGGGGCCGGGAGACCCAGTACTTC
v_gene: TRBV27; abundance: .; j_gene: TRBJ1-2; d_gene: .; CDR3aa: CASSKQTGPNGYTF; CDR3nt: TGTGCCAGCAGTAAGCAGACAGGCCCGAATGGCTACACCTTC
v_gene: TRBV7-2; abundance: few; j_gene: TRBJ2-5; d_gene: TRBD1; CDR3aa: CASSADRVDFEETQYF; CDR3nt: TGTGCCAGCAGCGCCGACAGGGTGGACTTTGAGGAGACCCAGTACTTC
v_gene: TRBV5-1; abundance: few; j_gene: TRBJ1-2; d_gene: TRBD1; CDR3aa: CASSLDGTGSVYDGYTF; CDR3nt: TGCGCCAGCAGCTTGGACGGGACAGGGTCGGTGTATGATGGCTACACCTTC
v_gene: TRBV7-2; abundance: .; j_gene: TRBJ2-2; d_gene: .; CDR3aa: CASSLRGYTGELFF; CDR3nt: TGTGCCAGCAGCCTCCGGGGGTACACCGGGGAGCTGTTTTTT
v_gene: TRBV2; abundance: many; j_gene: TRBJ2-5; d_gene: .; CDR3aa: CATKGYQETQYF; CDR3nt: TGTGCCACCAAGGGCTATCAAGAGACCCAGTACTTC
v_gene: TRBV10-3; abundance: few; j_gene: TRBJ2-5; d_gene: TRBD2; CDR3aa: CAIRGSGGLGETQYF; CDR3nt: TGTGCCATCAGAGGTAGCGGGGGCCTGGGGGAGACCCAGTACTTC
v_gene: TRBV11-2; abundance: many; j_gene: TRBJ2-7; d_gene: TRBD2; CDR3aa: CASSLTQTSDSYEQYF; CDR3nt: TGTGCCAGCAGCTTGACACAGACTAGCGACTCCTACGAGCAGTACTTC
v_gene: TRBV20-1; abundance: few; j_gene: TRBJ2-5; d_gene: TRBD1; CDR3aa: CSAQTGGGQETQYF; CDR3nt: TGCAGTGCACAGACAGGGGGGGGCCAAGAGACCCAGTACTTC
v_gene: TRBV14; abundance: few; j_gene: TRBJ1-2; d_gene: TRBD1; CDR3aa: CASSQTGTEAYGYTF; CDR3nt: TGTGCCAGCAGCCAAACCGGGACAGAGGCCTATGGCTACACCTTC
v_gene: TRBV14; abundance: many; j_gene: TRBJ2-5; d_gene: .; CDR3aa: CASSHGGGGETQYF; CDR3nt: TGTGCCAGCAGCCATGGAGGGGGAGGAGAGACCCAGTACTTC
v_gene: TRBV27; abundance: few; j_gene: TRBJ2-7; d_gene: .; CDR3aa: CASRRGLIYEQYF; CDR3nt: TGTGCCAGCAGGCGAGGACTGATCTACGAGCAGTACTTC
v_gene: TRBV7-6; abundance: .; j_gene: TRBJ2-3; d_gene: .; CDR3aa: CASQLSAGASPNTQYF; CDR3nt: TGTGCCAGCCAACTTTCCGCGGGGGCCTCCCCCAATACGCAGTATTTT
v_gene: TRBV4-1; abundance: many; j_gene: TRBJ2-7; d_gene: .; CDR3aa: CASSYSRDGTYEQYF; CDR3nt: TGCGCCAGCAGTTACTCACGGGACGGAACCTACGAGCAGTACTTC
v_gene: TRBV28; abundance: .; j_gene: TRBJ2-2; d_gene: .; CDR3aa: CASSLLEPGTPNTGELFF; CDR3nt: TGTGCCAGCAGTTTATTAGAGCCGGGGACACCGAACACCGGGGAGCTGTTTTTT
v_gene: TRBV7-6; abundance: few; j_gene: TRBJ2-2; d_gene: .; CDR3aa: CASSLESAGELFF; CDR3nt: TGTGCCAGCAGCTTAGAGTCCGCCGGGGAGCTGTTTTTT
v_gene: TRBV4-2; abundance: .; j_gene: TRBJ2-7; d_gene: .; CDR3aa: CASSPAGSSYEQYF; CDR3nt: TGTGCCAGCAGCCCGGCAGGGTCCTCCTACGAGCAGTACTTC
v_gene: TRBV28; abundance: .; j_gene: TRBJ2-2; d_gene: .; CDR3aa: CASRRLQGTDTGELFF; CDR3nt: TGTGCCAGCAGGCGCCTGCAGGGGACGGACACCGGGGAGCTGTTTTTT
v_gene: TRBV11-1; abundance: .; j_gene: TRBJ2-1; d_gene: .; CDR3aa: CASSGGGQIYNEQFF; CDR3nt: TGTGCCAGCAGCGGAGGGGGACAGATCTACAATGAGCAGTTCTTC
v_gene: TRBV6-6; abundance: .; j_gene: TRBJ2-7; d_gene: .; CDR3aa: CASSWALDHEQYF; CDR3nt: TGTGCCAGCAGTTGGGCCCTCGACCACGAGCAGTACTTC
v_gene: TRBV7-9; abundance: many; j_gene: TRBJ1-3; d_gene: .; CDR3aa: CASSLVASSGNTIYF; CDR3nt: TGTGCCAGCAGCTTAGTTGCCAGCTCTGGAAACACCATATATTTT
v_gene: TRBV12-3/TRBV12-4; abundance: many; j_gene: TRBJ2-1; d_gene: TRBD2; CDR3aa: CASSPGGGVYNEQFF; CDR3nt: TGTGCCAGCAGTCCCGGCGGGGGTGTTTACAATGAGCAGTTCTTC
v_gene: TRBV28; abundance: .; j_gene: TRBJ1-5; d_gene: .; CDR3aa: CASSRNQPQHF; CDR3nt: TGTGCCAGCAGTCGCAATCAGCCCCAGCATTTT